These 3 T cell receptor beta chains share one sample of origin, sequenced in a study of control samples from healthy donors and cancer patients. Assay used: immunoSEQ multiplex PCR; TCRdb lists only in-frame clones, some missing. The sample includes fewer than 120,000 clones, around 87% of them seen just once. The specimen sequenced was PBMCs. All receptors derive from a woman aged 60-75 years with lung cancer.

The V and J genes are TRBV18 and TRBJ2-1, with D possibly TRBD1 on 6 matching bases. Trimming took 6 bases from V and 5 from J, leaving 17 bases between them. The CDR3 runs 15 residues. Germline V gene lookup returns CDR1 KGHSH and CDR2 LQKENI. As DNA, the CDR3 is TGTGCCAGCTCCCTCTCAGGGGCGGTAAACAATGAGCAGTTCTTC. Protein: CASSLSGAVNNEQFF.

V usage is TRBV29-1 and J usage is TRBJ2-7; 10 bases line up with TRBD1. This CDR3 has 16 residues. Trimming cost V 5 bases and J 4 bases; bases outside gene matches: 14. Per the germline V gene, CDR1 is SQVTM and CDR2 is ANQGSEA. This CDR3 is CSVRQGARFNEYEQYF. CDR3 nucleotide sequence: TGCAGCGTTAGACAGGGGGCAAGGTTCAATGAGTACGAGCAGTACTTC.

The rearrangement uses TRBV6-2 or TRBV6-3 and TRBJ2-1; 9 nucleotides match TRBD2. This CDR3 comprises 15 residues. CDR1 MNHEY and CDR2 SVGEGT come from the germline V gene. V dropped 6 bases and J dropped 5; count of bases not matched to a gene: 8. CDR3 amino acids: CASSRSGGLHNEQFF. The CDR3 nucleotides read TGTGCCAGCAGCCGGAGCGGGGGGCTCCACAATGAGCAGTTCTTC.